This is a list of T cell receptor beta chains from one sample in a study of cytomegalovirus exposure and HLA in healthy donors. TCRdb keeps only in-frame clones here, not all; method: immunoSEQ multiplex PCR. The sample contains under 65,000 clones, just under 85% of which appear only once. Sequencing was carried out using PBMCs. Every receptor here comes from a man between 45 and 60 years old in good health and CMV-seronegative. Both conserved end residues are part of each CDR3. D genes are given only for firm matches. Some rows mark clone size as missing; the rest say once, few, many or name a class of expanded clone.

D gene,V gene,clone size,J gene,CDR3 DNA,CDR3 protein
-,TRBV29-1,-,TRBJ2-5,TGCAGCGTTGCCCAGGGACTTGGTGAGACCCAGTACTTC,CSVAQGLGETQYF
-,TRBV19,-,TRBJ2-1,TGTGCCAGTAGTATAGGAGGGCTCTCCTACAATGAGCAGTTCTTC,CASSIGGLSYNEQFF
TRBD1,TRBV28,-,TRBJ1-6,TGTGCCAGCAGTCCGGGACAGGGATGGGGTTCTTCACCCCTCCACTTT,CASSPGQGWGSSPLHF
TRBD1,TRBV4-3,-,TRBJ1-2,TGCGCCAGCAGCCAAGGGGCCGGGACAGGGGGAAGTCCGGGCTATGGCTACACCTTC,CASSQGAGTGGSPGYGYTF
TRBD1,TRBV6-5,-,TRBJ1-1,TGTGCCAGCAGTTACGGACAGGGGTGGACTGAAGCTTTCTTT,CASSYGQGWTEAFF
-,TRBV19,-,TRBJ1-3,TGTGCCAGTAGCGATCTCAAATTGGGGCGGGGAAACACCATATATTTT,CASSDLKLGRGNTIYF
-,TRBV7-9,once,TRBJ1-1,TGTGCCAGCAGCTTAGGACGCATGGGGCGCGCCACTGAAGCTTTCTTT,CASSLGRMGRATEAFF
-,TRBV7-3,-,TRBJ1-6,TGTGCCAGCAGCGCCTTGGGGGCGAATTCACCCCTCCACTTT,CASSALGANSPLHF
TRBD1,TRBV2,-,TRBJ2-7,TGTGCCAGCAAATACGACAGGGACGACGAGCAGTACTTC,CASKYDRDDEQYF
TRBD1,TRBV6-6,-,TRBJ1-1,TGTGCCAGCAGCTTCGGACAGGAGAACACTGAAGCTTTCTTT,CASSFGQENTEAFF
TRBD1,TRBV28,-,TRBJ2-1,TGTGCCAGCTTACCGACAGGGGCGATCAATGAGCAGTTCTTC,CASLPTGAINEQFF
TRBD2,TRBV27,-,TRBJ2-1,TGTGCCAGCAGTTTAGCCCGAAGTGGGGGGGATGAGCAGTTCTTC,CASSLARSGGDEQFF
-,TRBV6-5,-,TRBJ2-2,TGTGCCGGCAGGAGGACCGGGGAGCTGTTTTTT,CAGRRTGELFF
TRBD1,TRBV19,-,TRBJ1-2,TGTGCCAGTAGTTGGACAGGGAACTATGGCTACACCTTC,CASSWTGNYGYTF
-,TRBV5-4,-,TRBJ2-2,TGTGCCAGCAGCTGGGGGGGCCCCGGGGAGCTGTTTTTT,CASSWGGPGELFF
-,TRBV5-6,-,TRBJ2-7,TGTGCCAGCAGGGAGCGCATACTAGCTCCCAACGAGCAGTACTTC,CASRERILAPNEQYF
TRBD1,TRBV4-1,-,TRBJ2-7,TGCGCCAGCAGACGGGACAGGGACAGCTCCTACGAGCAGTACTTC,CASRRDRDSSYEQYF
TRBD1,TRBV6-5,-,TRBJ1-5,TGTGCCAGCAGCACCACAGGGGGGAGTCAGCCCCAGCATTTT,CASSTTGGSQPQHF
TRBD1,TRBV6-6,-,TRBJ1-1,TGTGCCAGCGGGGACAGAAGTAACACTGAAGCTTTCTTT,CASGDRSNTEAFF
-,TRBV15,-,TRBJ1-1,TGTGCCACCAGCAGAGACGGGGGCACTGAAGCTTTCTTT,CATSRDGGTEAFF
-,TRBV6-4,once,TRBJ1-1,TGTGCCAGCAGTGTATCAGTGAACACTGAAGCTTTCTTT,CASSVSVNTEAFF
TRBD2,TRBV27,-,TRBJ2-7,TGTGCCAGCAGTCCATCATCTAGCGGGGGGTTTTACGAGCAGTACTTC,CASSPSSSGGFYEQYF
-,TRBV6-6,-,TRBJ1-2,TGTGCCAGCAGTGTACAGGGCAATTATGGCTACACCTTC,CASSVQGNYGYTF
TRBD1,TRBV11-3,few,TRBJ2-2,TGTGCCAGCAGCCCGGACAGGGTTCGTGGGGAGCTGTTTTTT,CASSPDRVRGELFF
-,TRBV27,-,TRBJ2-7,TGTGCCAGCAGTTCATCGGACTATTACCAAATCTACGAGCAGTACTTC,CASSSSDYYQIYEQYF
TRBD1,TRBV7-8,-,TRBJ1-6,TGTGCCAGCAGCCTCAGAGGGCAGGGGGATAATTCACCCCTCCACTTT,CASSLRGQGDNSPLHF
-,TRBV27,-,TRBJ1-5,TGTGCCAGCAGTTTAATGGCAGGGAGCAATCAGCCCCAGCATTTT,CASSLMAGSNQPQHF
TRBD2,TRBV15,-,TRBJ2-5,TGTGCCACCAGCAGCAAGCGGGGGCCAGAGACCCAGTACTTC,CATSSKRGPETQYF
TRBD2,TRBV28,few,TRBJ2-3,TGTGCCAGCAGCCCGGGGGTAGCGGGGGGGCCGGGCACAGATACGCAGTATTTT,CASSPGVAGGPGTDTQYF
TRBD2,TRBV6-6,-,TRBJ2-7,TGTGCCAGCAGGGCGACACTAGCGGGGGGTCAAGAGCAGTACTTC,CASRATLAGGQEQYF
TRBD1,TRBV19,-,TRBJ2-2,TGTGCCGCCGGGGGACAGGGACCGTTCGGGGAGCTGTTTTTT,CAAGGQGPFGELFF
TRBD2,TRBV7-8,-,TRBJ2-1,TGTGCCAGCAGCTCCGGGGGGGGGACCTACAATGAGCAGTTCTTC,CASSSGGGTYNEQFF
-,TRBV19,-,TRBJ1-1,TGTGCCAGTAGTATTTATGGGACACGTACCACTGAAGCTTTCTTT,CASSIYGTRTTEAFF
TRBD2,TRBV13,-,TRBJ2-2,TGTGCCAGCAGCCGCGGGGGCGGGGAGCTGTTTTTT,CASSRGGGELFF
-,TRBV7-8,once,TRBJ2-2,TGTGCCAGCAGCCAGGATACCGGGGAGCTGTTTTTT,CASSQDTGELFF
-,TRBV7-8,once,TRBJ1-6,TGTGCCAGCAGCTCCCGGGTGGTAGGTAATTCACCCCTCCACTTT,CASSSRVVGNSPLHF
TRBD1,TRBV5-6,-,TRBJ1-1,TGTGCCAGCAGGGGGAGGTACAGGGGGCGGATGAACACTGAAGCTTTCTTT,CASRGRYRGRMNTEAFF
-,TRBV5-4,-,TRBJ2-2,TGTGCCAGCAGCTTAGAACCCCGGACAGTGAACACCGGGGAGCTGTTTTTT,CASSLEPRTVNTGELFF
-,TRBV6-5,-,TRBJ1-1,TGTGCCAGCAGTTACTCTTGGACAAGAAACACTGAAGCTTTCTTT,CASSYSWTRNTEAFF
TRBD1,TRBV6-6,-,TRBJ1-3,TGTGCCAGCACCCTGACAGGGACTGGAAACACCATATATTTT,CASTLTGTGNTIYF
-,TRBV5-1,-,TRBJ1-1,TGCGCCAGCAGCTCGAACCCAGTCAACACTGAAGCTTTCTTT,CASSSNPVNTEAFF
TRBD1,TRBV27,-,TRBJ2-7,TGTGCCAGCAGAGGACAGGGAGGAGGGCAGTACTTC,CASRGQGGGQYF
-,TRBV5-1,-,TRBJ2-7,TGCGCCAGCAGCTTGGACAGGGTCTACGAGCAGTACTTC,CASSLDRVYEQYF
TRBD2,TRBV29-1,-,TRBJ2-3,TGCAGCGTTAAAGAGCGGGGGGGCGTGGATACGCAGTATTTT,CSVKERGGVDTQYF
TRBD1,TRBV14,-,TRBJ1-6,TGTGCCAGCAGCCAAAGCGTGGGGGGAACAGGGGGTAATTCACCCCTCCACTTT,CASSQSVGGTGGNSPLHF
-,TRBV5-8,few,TRBJ2-5,TGTGCCAGCAGCTTGGCCTCAGGCGGGGAGACCCAGTACTTC,CASSLASGGETQYF
TRBD1,TRBV19,-,TRBJ1-1,TGTGCCAGTAGTCTACACCGGGACAGGGTAGGTTTCGGCACTGAAGCTTTCTTT,CASSLHRDRVGFGTEAFF
-,TRBV5-5,-,TRBJ1-5,TGTGCCAGCAGCTTGGGTCCCAGGGGCAATCAGCCCCAGCATTTT,CASSLGPRGNQPQHF
-,TRBV9,-,TRBJ1-1,TGTGCCAGCAGCCCCCAGGCCCCAGTAACATCTGAAGCTTTCTTT,CASSPQAPVTSEAFF
-,TRBV27,-,TRBJ2-1,TGTGCCAGCAGTGCTGGAGACAGGCCCTGGGAGCAGTTCTTC,CASSAGDRPWEQFF
-,TRBV11-2,-,TRBJ1-1,TGTGCCAGCAGCTTAGTTGGCAGGGGAAAGAACACTGAAGCTTTCTTT,CASSLVGRGKNTEAFF
TRBD2,TRBV10-2,-,TRBJ2-5,TGCGCCAGCAGGGGGGGGGTTCGGGAGACCCAGTACTTC,CASRGGVRETQYF
TRBD1,TRBV7-8,-,TRBJ2-3,TGTGCCAGCAGCTTAAGACAGGGAACAGATACGCAGTATTTT,CASSLRQGTDTQYF